The sequence of this T cell receptor (beta chain) was determined in a study of early T cells in non-severe SARS-CoV-2 infection. About the research overall: The chains were unpaired, and the sequenced material was bulk RNA from unsorted whole blood. Study-level results: A preference for anti-spike CD8 responses marked VDJdb matching, which missed private and CD4 specificities.

Attached unique molecular identifiers marked individual cDNA molecules. TCRdb re-called the 5' RACE reads through MiXCR, storing one row per CDR3 protein. Counted here are tens of thousands of distinct CDR3 sequences, around 5.7% occurring once; the ten biggest clones make up around 4.8%. A word on this clonotype: Its target is not known.

V lost 4 bases and J lost 0, with 14 bases in between. Germline loops: CDR1 SGHAT, CDR2 FQNNGV. The CDR3 sequence is 16 residues long. This chain links TRBV11-2 with TRBJ2-3; D might be TRBD1 or TRBD2, each matching 6 bases. Source material: whole blood. The origin of this receptor is an adult who was a healthcare worker with PCR-confirmed SARS-CoV-2 infection or an uninfected control (not recorded which). This CDR3 is CASSSGAIPSTDTQYF. CDR3 DNA: TGTGCCAGCAGCTCGGGGGCTATACCTAGCACAGATACGCAGTATTTT.